This TCR beta chain was captured by sequencing in a study of blood T cell repertoires in COVID-19. At the level of the study: The United States, Italy and Spain were the sources of the acute and convalescent COVID-19 samples.

This clone was recorded once. J lost 0 bases, V lost 6 bases, and 7 bases had no gene match. CDR1 and CDR2 from the germline V gene are MDHEN and SYDVKM. The CDR3 extends over 16 amino acids. Per the original methods: Estimation of nucleated cell counts was performed using reference gene primer amplification. Here immunoSEQ multiplex PCR was the method, and the copy in TCRdb shows in-frame clones only, minus some. D and trimming come from the DNA, and the V and J calls and clone size come from that table. The sample has some 100,000 clones, around 89% seen once. This receptor was taken from a human donor with acute or convalescent COVID-19. The donor label of this sample is uncertain. V usage is TRBV28 and J usage is TRBJ2-1, with TRBD1 matching over 8 bases. The sequencing sample was made of peripheral blood. CDR3 protein: CASRADRASSYNEQFF. CDR3 coding DNA: TGTGCCAGCAGGGCGGACAGGGCAAGCTCCTACAATGAGCAGTTCTTC.